What follows are 7 T cell receptor beta chains derived from one specimen sequenced in a study of T cell responses to AZD1222 COVID-19 vaccine. Generated by immunoSEQ multiplex PCR, the TCRdb table keeps only in-frame clones and is missing some. The repertoire has about 180,000 clones, roughly nine tenths of them found once; the top ten carry approximately 1.6%. The input for sequencing was peripheral blood, taken on day 0 of AZD1222 vaccination. These receptors were collected from an adult in good health.

This chain links TRBV6-5 with TRBJ2-2, with 7 bases matching TRBD1. The V segment lost 8 bases and the J segment 2 bases; nucleotides outside the gene matches: 5. In germline, CDR1 is MNHEY, CDR2 SVGAGI. The CDR3 consists of 14 residues. The CDR3 region is CASGHRGNTGELFF. The DNA for the CDR3 is TGTGCCAGCGGGCACAGGGGTAACACCGGGGAGCTGTTTTTT.

The chain couples TRBV5-8 to TRBJ1-2; no clear D. With 4 bases removed from V and 1 base from J, the gap between germline ends came to 14 bases. Germline CDR1 and CDR2: SGHTS and YDEGEE. CDR3 size: 15 residues. The CDR3 loop reads CASSLLRGFNYGYTF. The CDR3 nucleotides are TGTGCCAGCAGCCTACTCCGCGGGTTTAACTATGGCTACACCTTC.

Here the CDR3 reads CASSVPTSGRSSYEQYF. The DNA of the CDR3 is TGTGCCAGCAGCGTGCCGACTAGCGGTAGGAGCTCCTACGAGCAGTACTTC. The chain joins TRBV7-2 to TRBJ2-7; 9 bases are shared with TRBD2. The germline gives CDR1 SGHTA, CDR2 FQGNSA. Trimming took 5 bases from V and 0 from J; bases not matched to a gene: 11. CDR3 length: 17 amino acids.

This chain joins TRBV14 and TRBJ2-1; 8 bases are shared with TRBD2. Germline assignment: CDR1 SGHDN and CDR2 FVKESK. The CDR3 has 17 residues. The V segment lost 0 bases and the J segment 8 bases; nucleotides outside the gene matches: 12. The CDR3 nucleotides read TGTGCCAGCAGCCAAGATATCGCGGGGGGCCGGAGGGATGAGCAGTTCTTC. Protein product: CASSQDIAGGRRDEQFF.

V and J are TRBV20-1 and TRBJ2-7; no definite D call. The CDR3 spans 11 residues. V was shortened by 6 bases and J by 2 bases, with 8 bases between the two germline ends. Germline V gene data show CDR1 as DFQATT and CDR2 as SNEGSKA (reference sequence). The CDR3 DNA reads as TGCAGTGCCACCCCAACCTACGAGCAGTACTTC. Amino acids: CSATPTYEQYF.

The chain is built from TRBV10-1 and TRBJ2-2; D is unresolved. V lost 2 bases to trimming and J lost 3 bases, with 7 bases between them. The germline CDR1 and CDR2 sequences are WNHNN and SYGVQD (reference sequence). This CDR3 comprises 14 residues. The CDR3 nucleotides read TGCGCCAGCAGTGAGAAGTGGGACACCGGGGAGCTGTTTTTT. It yields the protein CASSEKWDTGELFF.

This chain joins TRBV6-5 and TRBJ1-2; the match to TRBD1 covers 11 bases. CDR1 and CDR2 from the germline V gene are MNHEY and SVGAGI. Germline trimming cut 4 bases from V and 6 bases from J; bases unmatched to any gene: 1. This CDR3 contains 13 residues. This CDR3 reads CASSWDRGDGYTF. The CDR3 DNA sequence: TGTGCCAGCAGTTGGGACAGGGGGGATGGCTACACCTTC.